This entry describes one TCR beta chain. Its antigen remains unknown. The V gene lost 5 bases and the J gene lost 0 bases, with 11 bases spanning the gap. The CDR3 totals 15 residues. In germline, CDR1 is LNHDA, CDR2 SQIVND (reference sequence). PCR was performed using 60 Vbeta and 13 Jbeta primers. This table comes from immunoSEQ multiplex PCR, and its TCRdb copy is limited to in-frame clones, with some not included. This table has around 150,000 clones, about 79% appearing once. This entry comes from a study of cytomegalovirus exposure and HLA in healthy donors. Broader study findings: In a later analysis, the majority of CMV-associated beta chains seemingly showed HLA restriction.

The receptor was isolated from a male donor in good health and CMV-seronegative. This chain links TRBV19 with TRBJ1-3, with D perhaps matching TRBD1 (6 bases). Sequenced material: PBMCs. The CDR3, as DNA: TGTGCCAGTAGTCCAGGACAGACCTCTGGAAACACCATATATTTT. It codes for CASSPGQTSGNTIYF.